The 2 T cell receptor beta chains below all came from one sample that was sequenced in a study of cytomegalovirus exposure and HLA in healthy donors. PCR employed 60 Vbeta and 13 Jbeta primers. The table came from immunoSEQ multiplex PCR; TCRdb's copy has only in-frame clones and leaves some out. In the table there are under 200,000 clones, approximately 80% of which are singletons. The sample comprised PBMCs. The receptors were gathered from a man aged 25 to 40 in good health and CMV-seronegative.

The chain joins TRBV28 to TRBJ2-4; TRBD1 might be the D (5 bases). CDR1 is MDHEN, CDR2 SYDVKM, per germline. With 6 bases removed from V and 2 bases from J, the gap between germline ends came to 8 bases. The CDR3 spans 13 residues. The DNA for the CDR3 is TGTGCCAGCAGGCAGGGTTCCAAAAACATTCAGTACTTC. Protein sequence: CASRQGSKNIQYF.

This rearrangement joins TRBV28 to TRBJ2-1; the match to TRBD1 covers 7 bases. The trim removed 6 bases at V and 4 bases at J, leaving 12 bases unmatched. The germline V gene encodes CDR1 MDHEN and CDR2 SYDVKM. The CDR3 spans 16 residues. The CDR3: CASRSGQAGQYNEQFF. The CDR3 DNA sequence: TGTGCCAGCAGGTCAGGACAGGCAGGTCAATACAATGAGCAGTTCTTC.